This T cell receptor beta chain was obtained from a study of blood T cells in healthy people across ages. This clonotype was counted only a few times. Whenever a sample was processed, at least 6 million PBMCs were isolated. Alongside a J-beta primer mix, a sample-barcoded 5' primer served in a second PCR lasting about 6 to 11 cycles. In TCRdb, the 5' RACE reads were re-called with MiXCR into one record per CDR3 protein. The table shows around 600,000 distinct CDR3 sequences, with 47% occurring only once. Germline V CDR1 and CDR2: SEHNR, FQNEAQ (reference sequence). V was clipped by 5 bases and J by 7 bases; unmatched bases: 13. CDR3 length: 15 amino acids.

The chain has TRBV7-9 and TRBJ2-7; 8 nucleotides align to TRBD2. The receptor comes from an older man in good health. Sequenced material: blood. CDR3 in DNA: TGTGCCAGCAGCCCGACTAGCGAAGGATACAATGAGCAGTACTTC. This codes for CASSPTSEGYNEQYF.